This TCR beta chain was sequenced during a study of patients and donors after allogeneic stem cell transplantation. The V gene lost 6 bases and the J gene lost 0 bases, with 9 bases spanning the gap. This CDR3 is 13 amino acids long. Germline V lookup: CDR1 SGHVS, CDR2 FQNEAQ. This clonotype was recorded a few times. One entry per CDR3 protein, called by TCRdb with MiXCR from the RT-PCR reads. The data hold approximately 410,000 distinct CDR3 sequences, with around 16% observed a single time. V gene TRBV7-8 combines with J gene TRBJ2-7, with D maybe TRBD1 (5 bases). The source is a human donor who was either an allogeneic HSCT recipient or a stem cell or donor lymphocyte infusion donor (not recorded which). It is not recorded whose cells these are; they may come from a transplant donor. Sequenced sample: blood, either unsorted or a sorted T cell fraction (not recorded which). CDR3 in amino acids: CASSKGFSYEQYF. As DNA, the CDR3 is TGTGCCAGCAGTAAGGGGTTCTCCTACGAGCAGTACTTC.